This T cell receptor (beta chain) was captured in a study of blood T cell repertoires in COVID-19. The length of the CDR3 is 15 residues. The germline V gene encodes CDR1 SGHDN and CDR2 FVKESK. After removal of 0 bases from V and 3 bases from J, the junction contained 1 base not matched to a gene. Sequencing used immunoSEQ multiplex PCR; TCRdb keeps in-frame clones, though not all of them. The sample has hundreds of thousands of clones; 85% to 90% are singletons. The receptor's source is a woman under 30 with acute COVID-19. This chain links TRBV14 with TRBJ2-3; TRBD2 matches 9 bases. Material for sequencing was PBMCs or T cells enriched from blood (not recorded which). The CDR3 loop is CASSQDGLATDTQYF. CDR3 sequence (DNA): TGTGCCAGCAGCCAAGATGGACTAGCGACAGATACGCAGTATTTT.